The entry that follows covers one T cell receptor (beta chain) sequence. This specimen comes from a study of blood T cell repertoires in COVID-19. Profiled with immunoSEQ multiplex PCR; TCRdb holds only in-frame clones, not every one. The sample includes approximately 5,500 clones, over 75% of them seen just once. The sequence was obtained from a woman aged 80 or older with acute or convalescent COVID-19. Input material: peripheral blood.

The CDR3 nucleotides are TGTGCCAGCAGCTTTGGGGCCACAGATACGCAGTATTTT. It yields the protein CASSFGATDTQYF. This sequence joins TRBV5-5 and TRBJ2-3; a weak D match, TRBD1 (5 bases). This CDR3 has 13 residues. Germline V gene lookup returns CDR1 SGHKS and CDR2 YYEKEE (reference sequence). V shed 2 bases and J shed 2 bases, with 6 bases lying between them.